This record covers a single T cell receptor beta chain. These data are taken from a study of blood T cell repertoires in COVID-19. Study context: The samples span acute and convalescent COVID-19 from the United States, Italy and Spain.

This CDR3 is 15 amino acids long. Germline CDR1 reads SEHNR; CDR2 reads FQNEAQ (reference sequence). V shed 0 bases, J shed 2 bases, and the junction held 1 base outside the gene matches. Data came from immunoSEQ multiplex PCR; TCRdb stores just in-frame clones and leaves some out. Of some 270,000 clones in the sample, roughly 81% were seen once. This receptor was obtained from a woman between 50 and 59 years old who had been exposed to COVID-19. This chain joins TRBV7-9 and TRBJ2-7, with 10 bases matching TRBD1. Sequenced sample: PBMCs or T cells enriched from blood (not recorded which). The CDR3 DNA reads as TGTGCCAGCAGCTTAGCGGGGACAGGGGCCTACGAGCAGTACTTC. It specifies CASSLAGTGAYEQYF.